This TCR beta chain was sequenced during a study of response to subunit inactivated influenza vaccine. Each CDR3 protein is one row after TCRdb ran MiXCR on the RT-PCR reads. This table holds hundreds of thousands of distinct CDR3 sequences, about 15% found once. V trimming: 1 base; J trimming: 7 bases; junction bases outside the gene matches: 6. CDR3 length: 15 amino acids. Germline V gene sequence: CDR1 LGHNA, CDR2 YSLEER. Regarding the study as a whole: There was a suggestion from the authors that each seasonal influenza vaccination recruits few new T cells.

A single count supports this clonotype. Its target is unknown. The chain uses TRBV4-3 and TRBJ1-4, with TRBD1 identical over 7 bases. This specimen consisted of PBMCs from blood, obtained about 12 days after vaccination. The receptor comes from a man aged 50-60 years who received an inactivated influenza vaccine. The CDR3 nucleotides are TGCGCCAGCAGCCAAGGCACACAGGGGAGTGAAAAACTGTTTTTT. This translates into CASSQGTQGSEKLFF.